The 32 T cell receptor beta chains below come from one sample, sequenced in a study of PD-1 blockade in mismatch repair-deficient tumors. Libraries were prepared by immunoSEQ multiplex PCR; TCRdb keeps only in-frame clonotypes and omits some of them. Seen here are some 16,000 clones, roughly four fifths observed once, and the top ten hold almost 3.5%. This material consisted of PBMCs, taken 4 weeks after starting pembrolizumab. The receptors were sampled from an adult with mismatch repair-deficient cancer.

This clone was recorded only once. This chain uses TRBV5-1 with TRBJ1-2; TRBD1 agrees at 7 bases. V lost 3 bases to trimming and J lost 3 bases; unmatched junction nucleotides: 5. CDR3 length: 14 amino acids. Germline V CDR1 and CDR2: SGHRS, YFSETQ. CDR3 protein: CASSYSGTDYGYTF. The CDR3 DNA sequence: TGCGCCAGCAGCTACTCCGGGACAGACTATGGCTACACCTTC.

This clone was counted only a few times. The genes are TRBV6-4 and TRBJ2-7, with D tentatively TRBD2 (6 bases). Between the trimmed V and J ends, which lost 9 bases and 4 bases, there was a span of 10 bases. Looked up from germline, CDR1 is MRHNA and CDR2 is SNTAGT. CDR3 size: 11 residues. The CDR3 nucleotides read TGTGCCAGTGCAGGGAGGTACGAGCAGTACTTC. It codes for CASAGRYEQYF.

The chain carries TRBV28 and TRBJ2-7; possibly TRBD1 for D (6 bases). Germline CDR1 and CDR2: MDHEN and SYDVKM. This CDR3 comprises 14 residues. The V end lost 5 bases, the J end lost 3 bases, and 14 bases lay between the germline ends. CDR3 protein: CASSPSGHRYEQYF. For the CDR3, the DNA is TGTGCCAGCAGTCCCTCGGGACACCGCTACGAGCAGTACTTC. Supplemented by reference TRBV28 and TRBJ2-7, the full variable domain reads DVKVTQSSRYLVKRTGEKVFLECVQDMDHENMFWYRQDPGLGLRLIYFSYDVKMKEKGDIPEGYSVSREKKERFSLILESASTNQTSMYLCASSPSGHRYEQYFGPGTRLTVT.

The V call is TRBV9, the J call TRBJ2-1; weak D call: TRBD2 (6 bases). CDR1 and CDR2 (germline): SGDLS, YYNGEE. The V end lost 0 bases, the J end lost 4 bases, and 11 bases lay between the germline ends. The CDR3 runs 15 residues. The CDR3 coding sequence is TGTGCCAGCAGCGTAGACGGGGACTTTTACAATGAGCAGTTCTTC. Protein product: CASSVDGDFYNEQFF.

V is TRBV21-1 and J is TRBJ2-1; TRBD2 is the table's D call and was not checked against the DNA. TRBV21-1 is a known pseudogene. The CDR3 runs to 20 residues. The CDR3 nucleotides are TGTGCCAGCAGCTTCTTCAAAAGGGGAACCGGGACTAGGGAATACAATGAGCAGTTCTTC. Its protein is CASSFFKRGTGTREYNEQFF.

The rearrangement uses TRBV9 and TRBJ2-7; no clear D gene. This CDR3 contains 13 residues. Trimming took 0 bases from V and 7 from J, leaving 11 bases between them. Looked up from germline, CDR1 is SGDLS and CDR2 is YYNGEE. CDR3 nucleotides: TGTGCCAGCAGCGTAGTCCCCCATCGGGAGCAGTACTTC. It encodes CASSVVPHREQYF.

This chain uses TRBV5-1 with TRBJ1-2, with 7 nucleotides matching TRBD1. V dropped 0 bases and J dropped 4; count of bases not matched to a gene: 6. The germline V gene has CDR1 SGHRS and CDR2 YFSETQ. The CDR3 runs 15 residues. The CDR3 loop is CASSLAVRDSYGYTF. CDR3 nucleotide sequence: TGCGCCAGCAGCTTGGCGGTTAGGGACAGCTATGGCTACACCTTC.

The chain employs TRBV14 and TRBJ1-2; D may be TRBD1 (6 bases). V was shortened by 5 bases and J by 2 bases, with 9 bases between the two germline ends. The germline CDR1 and CDR2 sequences are SGHDN and FVKESK. The CDR3 length is 13 residues. The CDR3 reads CASSIDRNYGYTF. The CDR3 coding sequence is TGTGCCAGCAGCATAGACAGGAACTATGGCTACACCTTC.

The rearrangement links TRBV27 to TRBJ1-4, with D perhaps matching TRBD1 (6 bases). The CDR3 runs 16 residues. Germline CDR1 reads MNHEY; CDR2 reads SMNVEV (reference sequence). The V gene lost 11 bases and the J gene lost 9 bases, with 28 bases spanning the gap. CDR3 nucleotides: TGTGCCGAGAAAAGTTGGCGGCACAGGGTAATACAAAAACTGTTTTTT. This translates into CAEKSWRHRVIQKLFF.

The CDR3: CASSLTPPGSGRGETQYF. CDR3 nucleotides: TGTGCCAGCAGCTTAACCCCCCCAGGTAGCGGGAGAGGGGAGACCCAGTACTTC. The rearrangement links TRBV7-3 to TRBJ2-5; 9 positions match TRBD2. The ends lost 0 bases at V and 5 bases at J; junction bases unmatched: 13. The CDR3 is 18 amino acids. In germline, CDR1 is SGHTA, CDR2 FQGTGA.

The V gene is TRBV4-2, the J gene TRBJ2-7, with TRBD2 identical over 12 bases. CDR1 is LGHNA, CDR2 YNFKEQ, per germline. The V and J ends lost 1 base and 4 bases, in that order; junction bases with no gene match: 8. CDR3 length equals 17 residues. The CDR3 here is CASSQALAGGPRYEQYF. CDR3 nucleotides: TGTGCCAGCAGCCAAGCCCTAGCGGGAGGGCCACGTTACGAGCAGTACTTC.

This clone was picked up a small number of times. The rearrangement links TRBV11-3 to TRBJ2-7; D is unclear. Germline V gene sequence: CDR1 SGHNT, CDR2 YENEEA. The CDR3 length is 12 residues. V lost 6 bases, J lost 0 bases, and 6 bases lay in between. CDR3 nucleotide sequence: TGTGCCAGCAGTCTAGACTCCTACGAGCAGTACTTC. Protein product: CASSLDSYEQYF.

The chain combines TRBV5-5 with TRBJ2-5; TRBD2 is a possible D gene (7 bases). CDR1 and CDR2 from the germline V gene are SGHKS and YYEKEE (reference sequence). CDR3 size: 14 residues. The V gene lost 7 bases and the J gene lost 0 bases, with 13 bases spanning the gap. The CDR3 reads CASWRGHDQETQYF. In nucleotides, the CDR3 is TGTGCCAGCTGGCGGGGGCACGACCAAGAGACCCAGTACTTC. The whole variable domain, remainder taken from reference TRBV5-5 and TRBJ2-5, is DAGVTQSPTHLIKTRGQQVTLRCSPISGHKSVSWYQQVLGQGPQFIFQYYEKEERGRGNFPDRFSARQFPNYSSELNVNALLLGDSALYLCASWRGHDQETQYFGPGTRLLVL.

The chain couples TRBV11-2 to TRBJ1-3; D perhaps matches TRBD1 (6 bases). Germline assignment: CDR1 SGHAT and CDR2 FQNNGV. V was cut by 4 bases and J by 7 bases, with 11 bases left in between. The CDR3 is 13 residues long. In DNA form, the CDR3 reads TGTGCCAGCAGCTCTCGGCAGGGGAACACCATATATTTT. Protein sequence: CASSSRQGNTIYF.

The rearrangement links TRBV10-2 to TRBJ2-2; tentative D call: TRBD1 (6 bases). The CDR3 spans 14 residues. Trimming left V 0 bases short and J 5 bases short, with 7 bases between. Germline V gives CDR1 WSHSY, CDR2 SAAADI. This CDR3 is CASSESTGTGELFF. For the CDR3, the DNA is TGCGCCAGCAGTGAGTCGACAGGTACCGGGGAGCTGTTTTTT.

The chain combines TRBV18 with TRBJ2-7; 9 bases fit TRBD2. The CDR3 extends over 16 amino acids. The germline gives CDR1 KGHSH, CDR2 LQKENI. V was pared by 6 bases and J by 2 bases, with 11 bases of the junction left unmatched. The CDR3 DNA is TGTGCCAGCTCCACACTAGCGGGTCCAGGCGCCTACGAGCAGTACTTC. Translating it yields CASSTLAGPGAYEQYF.

This sequence joins TRBV19 and TRBJ1-5; D might be TRBD1 (5 bases). The V end lost 0 bases, the J end lost 1 base, and 10 bases lay between the germline ends. CDR3 length equals 16 residues. CDR1 LNHDA and CDR2 SQIVND come from the germline V gene (reference sequence). The CDR3 nucleotides read TGTGCCAGTAGTATAGAGCCCAGGGTCAGCAATCAGCCCCAGCATTTT. It is translated as CASSIEPRVSNQPQHF.

This clone was seen a few times. The chain employs TRBV28 and TRBJ2-7; 8 bases are a match to TRBD2. V was clipped by 6 bases and J by 7 bases; unmatched bases: 5. CDR1 is MDHEN and CDR2 is SYDVKM in the germline V gene. The CDR3 runs to 12 residues. The CDR3 here is CASRSGSLEQYF. The CDR3 DNA follows: TGTGCCAGCAGGAGCGGGAGTCTGGAGCAGTACTTC. Full variable domain (missing parts from reference TRBV28 and TRBJ2-7): DVKVTQSSRYLVKRTGEKVFLECVQDMDHENMFWYRQDPGLGLRLIYFSYDVKMKEKGDIPEGYSVSREKKERFSLILESASTNQTSMYLCASRSGSLEQYFGPGTRLTVT.

The CDR3 DNA sequence: TGTGCCAGCAGAGAGGGACACAGATATGGCTACACCTTC. Protein product: CASREGHRYGYTF. V gene TRBV28 combines with J gene TRBJ1-2, with TRBD1 as a possible D gene (6 bases). Trimming removed 6 bases from V and 5 bases from J, with 13 bases in between. Germline loops: CDR1 MDHEN, CDR2 SYDVKM. The CDR3 sequence is 13 residues long.

This clone was seen just once. The chain carries TRBV28 and TRBJ1-1; D is possibly TRBD1 (5 bases). The V end was cut by 5 bases, the J end by 4 bases, with 17 bases between. CDR1 and CDR2 from the germline V gene are MDHEN and SYDVKM. The CDR3 is made up of 15 amino acids. The CDR3 loop reads CASSPLGGSSTEAFF. In nucleotides, the CDR3 is TGTGCCAGCAGTCCACTGGGGGGGAGTAGCACTGAAGCTTTCTTT.

This chain links TRBV25-1 with TRBJ1-5; tentative D call: TRBD1 (6 bases). This CDR3 region has 15 residues. V was shortened by 4 bases and J by 2 bases, with 12 bases between the two germline ends. Germline V CDR1 and CDR2: MGHDK, SYGVNS. The CDR3 bases are TGTGCCAGCAGTGTTGGGGGCGCGGGCAATCAGCCCCAGCATTTT. Translation: CASSVGGAGNQPQHF.

V is TRBV18 and J is TRBJ1-1; TRBD1 is a possible D gene (6 bases). There are 11 residues in the CDR3. CDR1 KGHSH and CDR2 LQKENI come from the germline V gene. Trimming cost V 4 bases and J 7 bases, with 7 bases left between them. CDR3 region: CASSRTVEAFF. The CDR3 DNA follows: TGTGCCAGCTCACGGACAGTTGAAGCTTTCTTT.

The V and J genes are TRBV5-6 and TRBJ1-6; tentative D call: TRBD1 (5 bases). The CDR3 spans 15 residues. V was shortened by 2 bases and J by 4 bases, with 10 bases between the two germline ends. Germline assignment: CDR1 SGHDT and CDR2 YYEEEE. CDR3 sequence (DNA): TGTGCCAGCAGCTTTGAGGGGAGGTATAATTCACCCCTCCACTTT. Its protein product is CASSFEGRYNSPLHF.

The chain links TRBV19 to TRBJ2-1; 12 nucleotides match TRBD2. Germline CDR1 reads LNHDA; CDR2 reads SQIVND (reference sequence). The CDR3 runs 15 residues. V lost 7 bases and J lost 7; bases outside the gene matches: 8. CDR3 residues: CASKIVTSGRNEQFF. For the CDR3, the DNA is TGTGCCAGTAAGATCGTCACTAGCGGGAGGAATGAGCAGTTCTTC.

The chain combines TRBV19 with TRBJ2-1, with TRBD2 matching over 7 bases. Germline-derived CDR1 and CDR2 are LNHDA and SQIVND (reference sequence). The CDR3 length is 14 residues. Losses at the gene ends were 1 base for V and 8 bases for J; bases not matched to a gene: 5. The CDR3 sequence is CASSIGLAEDEQFF. DNA of the CDR3: TGTGCCAGTAGTATAGGTCTAGCGGAAGATGAGCAGTTCTTC.

V is TRBV28 and J is TRBJ2-3; 12 bases map to TRBD2. V shed 5 bases, J shed 3 bases, and the junction held 6 bases outside the gene matches. CDR3 length: 16 residues. Germline-derived CDR1 and CDR2 are MDHEN and SYDVKM. Written as DNA, the CDR3 is TGTGCCAGCAGTAACGGACTAGCGGGATTAACAGATACGCAGTATTTT. This encodes CASSNGLAGLTDTQYF.

This clone turned up a few times. This chain connects TRBV5-5 to TRBJ1-2; a possible D gene is TRBD1 (6 bases). V lost 4 bases and J 4 bases, leaving 14 bases between the germline ends. The CDR3 consists of 14 residues. Germline lookup yields CDR1 SGHKS and CDR2 YYEKEE (reference sequence). The CDR3 nucleotides are TGTGCCAGCAGCATGGCCGGACAGATCTATGGCTACACCTTC. Translating it yields CASSMAGQIYGYTF.

This clone ranks as large. The chain has TRBV9 and TRBJ2-7; TRBD1 aligns across 9 bases. V lost 0 bases, J lost 6 bases, and 10 bases stayed unmatched. Germline V gene lookup returns CDR1 SGDLS and CDR2 YYNGEE. The CDR3 is made up of 16 amino acids. The CDR3 DNA follows: TGTGCCAGCAGCGTAGGAGCAGGGACAGGGTTAATCGAGCAGTACTTC. Protein product: CASSVGAGTGLIEQYF.

The chain links TRBV27 to TRBJ2-1; possibly TRBD2 for D (5 bases). The V end was cut by 6 bases, the J end by 0 bases, with 9 bases between. There are 14 residues in the CDR3. Germline CDR1 is MNHEY and CDR2 is SMNVEV (reference sequence). The CDR3 DNA follows: TGTGCCAGCAGCCGGGAAAACTCCTACAATGAGCAGTTCTTC. As protein: CASSRENSYNEQFF.

J is TRBJ2-7 and V is TRBV14, with unresolved D. CDR1 SGHDN and CDR2 FVKESK come from the germline V gene. The V and J ends lost 0 bases and 5 bases respectively, with 8 bases between them. There are 13 residues in the CDR3. CDR3 residues: CASSQDHVHEQYF. CDR3 in DNA: TGTGCCAGCAGCCAAGATCATGTCCACGAGCAGTACTTC. The entire variable domain, with the rest obtained from reference TRBV14 and TRBJ2-7, is as follows: EAGVTQFPSHSVIEKGQTVTLRCDPISGHDNLYWYRRVMGKEIKFLLHFVKESKQDESGMPNNRFLAERTGGTYSTLKVQPAELEDSGVYFCASSQDHVHEQYFGPGTRLTVT.

The genes are TRBV7-9 and TRBJ2-5; weak D call: TRBD1 (6 bases). CDR3 length: 12 residues. The germline V gene encodes CDR1 SEHNR and CDR2 FQNEAQ (reference sequence). V was pared by 2 bases and J by 5 bases, with 6 bases between. CDR3 nucleotide sequence: TGTGCCAGCAGCTTACAGGGGGAGACCCAGTACTTC. As protein: CASSLQGETQYF.

This clone was seen just once. The gene calls are TRBV29-1 and TRBJ1-2; D unresolved. The CDR3 has 12 residues. Germline V CDR1 and CDR2: SQVTM, ANQGSEA. The V gene lost 5 bases and the J gene lost 4 bases, with 11 bases spanning the gap. CDR3 in amino acids: CSVQPLTYGYTF. The CDR3 DNA reads as TGCAGCGTTCAACCCCTAACCTATGGCTACACCTTC. The full variable domain, with the rest looked up from reference TRBV29-1 and TRBJ1-2, is SAVISQKPSRDICQRGTSLTIQCQVDSQVTMMFWYRQQPGQSLTLIATANQGSEATYESGFVIDKFPISRPNLTFSTLTVSNMSPEDSSIYLCSVQPLTYGYTFGSGTRLTVV.